The 12 T cell receptor beta chains below all came from one sample that was sequenced in a study of technical replicates of blood from a few donors. Measured with immunoSEQ multiplex PCR; TCRdb has only the in-frame clones, and not every one. The sample holds 55,000 to 75,000 clones, 85% to 95% seen once. Specimen: PBMCs. Every receptor here comes from a human donor in good health. Some clones in this sample may be carry-over from other donors' samples.

This chain links TRBV14 with TRBJ2-5; D gene unclear. Trimming pared 3 bases from V and 2 bases from J, leaving 16 bases between. The CDR3 length is 16 residues. Per the germline V gene, CDR1 is SGHDN and CDR2 is FVKESK. The CDR3 DNA follows: TGTGCCAGCAGCCAGCCACGGTTACTTATTCAAGAGACCCAGTACTTC. It yields the protein CASSQPRLLIQETQYF.

This clone was detected only once. The rearrangement joins TRBV6-1 to TRBJ1-1; the D is unclear. Germline V lookup: CDR1 MNHNS, CDR2 SASEGT. The CDR3 totals 12 residues. V was cut by 3 bases and J by 11 bases, with 13 bases left in between. The CDR3 protein is CASSDSGIGAFF. As DNA, the CDR3 is TGTGCCAGCAGTGACTCGGGGATTGGGGCTTTCTTT.

This chain joins TRBV5-6 and TRBJ2-7; D unresolved. V was shortened by 3 bases and J by 4 bases, with 11 bases between the two germline ends. Germline V CDR1 and CDR2: SGHDT, YYEEEE. CDR3 length: 13 amino acids. As DNA, the CDR3 is TGTGCCAGCAGCTCCCGACCCGGGTACGAGCAGTACTTC. This sequence encodes CASSSRPGYEQYF. The full variable domain, with the rest looked up from reference TRBV5-6 and TRBJ2-7, is DAGVTQSPTHLIKTRGQQVTLRCSPKSGHDTVSWYQQALGQGPQFIFQYYEEEERQRGNFPDRFSGHQFPNYSSELNVNALLLGDSALYLCASSSRPGYEQYFGPGTRLTVT.

J is TRBJ2-7 and V is TRBV2; TRBD2 aligns across 8 bases. Trimming removed 3 bases from V and 3 bases from J; junction bases left unmatched: 4. Germline CDR1 is SNHLY and CDR2 is FYNNEI. The CDR3 covers 14 residues. The CDR3 here is CASSDSGGVYEQYF. CDR3 coding DNA: TGTGCCAGCAGTGACTCCGGGGGGGTCTACGAGCAGTACTTC.

The chain joins TRBV2 to TRBJ1-6, with D hard to call. The CDR3 length is 13 residues. Germline-derived CDR1 and CDR2 are SNHLY and FYNNEI. V was cut by 7 bases and J by 6 bases, with 10 bases left in between. CDR3 DNA: TGTGCCAGCATTCCTGCCAGTAATTCACCCCTCCACTTT. Amino acid sequence: CASIPASNSPLHF.

This clone was seen just once. This chain connects TRBV11-3 to TRBJ1-1; a possible D gene is TRBD1 (6 bases). The CDR3 runs to 15 residues. Germline V gene sequence: CDR1 SGHNT, CDR2 YENEEA. V lost 9 bases to trimming and J lost 1 base, with 18 bases between them. CDR3: CARKLRGGANTEAFF. The CDR3 nucleotides are TGTGCCAGAAAGCTAAGGGGGGGGGCGAACACTGAAGCTTTCTTT.

V is TRBV7-9 and J is TRBJ1-2, with TRBD1 as a possible D gene (6 bases). The CDR3 runs to 13 residues. The V gene's germline CDR1 is SEHNR and CDR2 FQNEAQ (reference sequence). Trimming took off 4 bases at V and 7 bases at J, with 13 bases between the two ends. CDR3 region: CASSSGGAVGYTF. The DNA for the CDR3 is TGTGCCAGCAGCTCCGGGGGGGCGGTTGGCTACACCTTC.

This clone was seen only a few times. The rearrangement uses TRBV4-3 and TRBJ2-1, with 7 bases fitting TRBD2. The CDR3 spans 17 residues. Losses at the gene ends were 1 base for V and 4 bases for J; bases not matched to a gene: 10. Germline lookup yields CDR1 LGHNA and CDR2 YSLEER. The CDR3 DNA reads TGCGCCAGCAGCCAAGCCCCCCCTAGCGGAGCTTACAATGAGCAGTTCTTC. As protein: CASSQAPPSGAYNEQFF.

The gene calls are TRBV5-5 and TRBJ2-7; TRBD2 is a possible D gene (6 bases). This CDR3 has 15 amino acids. V lost 4 bases, J lost 0 bases, and 14 bases lay in between. Germline CDR1 SGHKS, CDR2 YYEKEE (reference sequence). The CDR3 nucleotides read TGTGCCAGCAGCCAGACCTCGGGGGTCTCCTACGAGCAGTACTTC. Protein: CASSQTSGVSYEQYF. Looking up the rest from reference TRBV5-5 and TRBJ2-7 gives the full variable domain: DAGVTQSPTHLIKTRGQQVTLRCSPISGHKSVSWYQQVLGQGPQFIFQYYEKEERGRGNFPDRFSARQFPNYSSELNVNALLLGDSALYLCASSQTSGVSYEQYFGPGTRLTVT.

V usage is TRBV18 and J usage is TRBJ1-6, with a tentative D call TRBD1 (6 bases). This CDR3 region has 16 residues. CDR1 is KGHSH, CDR2 LQKENI, per germline. V lost 2 bases and J 3 bases, leaving 11 bases between the germline ends. The CDR3 DNA reads TGTGCCAGCTCACCATTGACAGGAGGCTATAATTCACCCCTCCACTTT. This codes for CASSPLTGGYNSPLHF.

The chain has TRBV7-2 and TRBJ2-7; D is unresolved. The ends were cut back, 3 bases at V and 6 bases at J, with 12 bases in the middle. Germline V CDR1 and CDR2: SGHTA, FQGNSA. This CDR3 has 13 residues. As DNA, the CDR3 is TGTGCCAGCAGCTTCCAACGTCTCGGCGAGCAGTACTTC. Residues: CASSFQRLGEQYF.

The gene calls are TRBV5-4 and TRBJ2-5, with 7 bases that match TRBD2. The CDR3 is made up of 15 amino acids. CDR1 is SGHNT, CDR2 YYREEE, per germline (reference sequence). V lost 9 bases and J lost 1; bases outside the gene matches: 12. CDR3 DNA: TGTGCCACCCTAGGGAGGGCTAGCGGCCAAGAGACCCAGTACTTC. This gives the protein CATLGRASGQETQYF.